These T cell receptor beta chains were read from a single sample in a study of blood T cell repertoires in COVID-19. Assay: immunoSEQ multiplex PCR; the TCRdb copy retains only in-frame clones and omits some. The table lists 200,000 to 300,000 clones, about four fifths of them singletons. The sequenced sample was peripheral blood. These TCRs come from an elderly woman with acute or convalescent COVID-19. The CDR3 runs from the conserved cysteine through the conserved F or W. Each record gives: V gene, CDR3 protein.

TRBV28,CASSFHSPGRTEAFF
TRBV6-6,CASTIGGVGNTIYF
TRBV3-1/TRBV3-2,CASSQGSGGPGEQFF
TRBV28,CASSWTARGNQPQHF
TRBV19,CASSRGNTEAFF
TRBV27,CASARDTDNSPLHF
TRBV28,CASRNPGIYGYTF
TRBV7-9,CASSLEQGGISPLHF
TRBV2,CAGRQEMSSYEQYF
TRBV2,CASTQTGVGYGYTF
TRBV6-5,CASSYLEGRNYGYTF
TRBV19,CASSGTGREQYF
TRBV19,CASSRLGSAEKLFF
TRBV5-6,CASSLGLAGGSYNEQFF
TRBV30,CAWGGTGGEEKLFF
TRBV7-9,CASSPGGSLGHEQYF
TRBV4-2,CASSHTGGVPKLFF
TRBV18,CASSPYGGDYIGGANVLTF
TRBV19,CASTFRQNSNYGYTF
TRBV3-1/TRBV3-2,CASSQELAAYNEQFF
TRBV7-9,CASSLVPGSYNEQFF
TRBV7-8,CASSFAGEGGTEAFF
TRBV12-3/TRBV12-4,CASSLYRNEQFF
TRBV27,CASSGRSSLLYGYTF
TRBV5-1,CASSQQGSGEQYF
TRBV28,CASSLSGERTYEQYF
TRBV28,CASRSGNSPLHF
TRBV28,CASSSPGGPNTEAFF
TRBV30,CAWSVTGFGNTIYF
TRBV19,CASSVLWSTGELFF
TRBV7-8,CASSPRTATNEKLFF
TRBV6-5,CASSSRALRETQYF
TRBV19,CASRGDRGIMTNTEAFF
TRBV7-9,CASSLALGTTDTQYF
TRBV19,CASTLRGHYGYTF
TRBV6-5,CASSSQGLDSPLHF
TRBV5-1,CASSGTSLPKNIQYF
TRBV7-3,CASSVTRGLTDTQYF
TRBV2,CASSENTSYEQYF
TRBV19,CASRYSFGNQPQHF
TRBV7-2,CASKGVDSPLHF
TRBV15,CATSRVLGAVGQVNYNEQFF
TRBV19,CASSTPPLIGGETYGYTF
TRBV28,CASRGLAGGPRSDYNEQFF
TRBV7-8,CASSLSGRVEQYF